This T cell receptor beta chain comes out of a study of blood T cell repertoires in COVID-19. The protocol was immunoSEQ multiplex PCR, while the TCRdb copy is restricted to in-frame clones and leaves out a portion. The sample shows roughly 250,000 clones, roughly 91% of them seen only once. The length of the CDR3 is 14 residues. CDR1 and CDR2 (germline): MNHEY, SVGAGI. Between the trimmed V and J ends, which lost 6 bases and 3 bases, there was a span of 14 bases. The TCR was taken from a woman in her 40s with acute COVID-19. Sequencing was carried out using PBMCs or T cells enriched from blood (not recorded which). The genes are TRBV6-5 and TRBJ1-1; possibly TRBD1 for D (5 bases). The CDR3 DNA reads TGTGCCAGCAGCCGACGGACACCTTACACTGAAGCTTTCTTT. Translation gives CASSRRTPYTEAFF.